What follows describes a single T cell receptor beta chain. Noted time point: neoterminal ileum biopsy at postoperative endoscopy, about 6 months after surgery. Germline CDR1 MNHEY, CDR2 SVGAGI. The CDR3 contains 15 residues. The V end was cut by 7 bases, the J end by 1 base, with 16 bases between. The data originate from a study of T cell repertoires in ileal Crohn's disease. Study in general: All patients had surgery for stricturing (approximately 60%) or penetrating (about 40%) disease.

Generated by immunoSEQ multiplex PCR, the TCRdb table keeps only in-frame clones and is missing some. The data contain tens of thousands of clones, around 90% of them singletons. The chain links TRBV6-5 to TRBJ1-1; unclear D gene. The clonotype comes from an adult with Crohn's disease. Sequenced input: ileal tissue. Written as DNA, the CDR3 is TGTGCCAGCAATACAATAGCTGGCAAGAACACTGAAGCTTTCTTT. This codes for CASNTIAGKNTEAFF.